What follows is one T cell receptor (beta chain) and its context. This sample was included in a study of blood T cell repertoires in COVID-19. CDR3 length: 15 amino acids. Germline values: CDR1 MNHEY, CDR2 SVGAGI. With 5 bases clipped from V and 0 bases from J, the junction kept 3 bases outside the gene matches. Original processing notes: Nucleated cell number was recorded as an estimate derived from reference gene primer amplification. The repertoire was sequenced with immunoSEQ multiplex PCR; TCRdb's copy has only in-frame clones and lacks some. V and J calls plus clone size are reproduced from that table; the DNA served to infer D and trimming. The data show 350,000 or so clones, with about 91% seen just once and 1.5% to 2% held by the top ten.

This TCR derives from a woman in her 30s with COVID-19, enrolled during active disease. The V call is TRBV6-5, the J call TRBJ2-1; 8 bases fit TRBD2. The sample comprised peripheral blood. The CDR3 sequence is CASSIAGPSYNEQFF. In nucleotides, the CDR3 is TGTGCCAGCAGTATAGCGGGGCCCTCCTACAATGAGCAGTTCTTC.